This T cell receptor (beta chain) was recorded in a study of blood T cell repertoires in COVID-19 (dated by TCRdb to between 2020 and 2021). Broadly, across the study: The collaborator samples originated in the United States, Italy and Spain and spanned the acute and convalescent phases of COVID-19. The sample metadata nearly always contained a de-identified subject ID, COVID-19 status, age in years and sex. The dataset comprised deeply sampled blood TCRbeta repertoires from subjects exposed to, actively infected with, or recovered from COVID-19. A freely available public database, intended as a resource for researchers studying the immune response to SARS-CoV-2, is where the repertoires were released. The samples were drawn from two sources: the first 160 participants of the ongoing ImmuneRACE study, and fewer than 1,500 subjects contributed by 6 global collaborators. The prospective study material was composed of cDNA or gDNA derived from T cells, B-cell-depleted T cells, or PBMCs. Where available, HLA class I and class II types were taken from metadata supplied by the sample provider and were not determined by assay-based typing.

TCRbeta CDR3 regions were amplified from genomic DNA using the immunoSEQ Assay, a bias-controlled multiplex PCR. As for the authors' bioinformatics: The number of nucleated cells in each sample was estimated from the amplification of reference gene primers within the assay. To quantify the absolute abundance of each unique TCRbeta CDR3 rearrangement, sequence reads were collapsed and filtered. Productive Simpson clonality was computed per sample as the square root of Simpson's diversity index over productive rearrangements. TCRdb took this table from immuneACCESS and kept in-frame rearrangements with V and J called. Such tables lack part of the clones; where checked against another copy, unresolved V genes explain under half of the gap, and the rest is unexplained. V and J calls plus clone size are reproduced from that table; the DNA served to infer D and trimming. Counted in this sample were around 250,000 clones; more than 75% of them appeared once. Of the sample, approximately 13% falls within the top ten clones.

As concerns this clone: There is no known antigen for this receptor. No clone much larger than this one lies a single base away; base qualities are absent.

General study outcomes and caveats: The quantity of clinical and demographic metadata differed by source and by participant and was supplied without curation.

Whole blood was collected in K2EDTA tubes by collaborating institutions according to the institutions' own protocols. For TCRbeta analysis, collaborators shipped samples as frozen whole blood, isolated PBMCs, or DNA extracted from either of those sample types. V loses 4 bases at its end and J loses 6 bases; junction bases beyond the gene matches: 11. The CDR3 holds 15 amino acids from the cysteine to the phenylalanine. Here the CDR3 DNA is all that survives: 45 bases in frame from base 1. The CDR1 and CDR2 encoded by the germline V gene are SGDLS and YYNGEE. The material sequenced was peripheral blood. Here the chain combines TRBV9 and TRBJ1-2; TRBD1 aligns with 8 central bases. This clonotype was sampled from a man at least 80 years old with acute or convalescent COVID-19. The bases read TGTGCCAGCAGCCCGGACAGGGTCCCGCGGGATGGCTACACCTTC. Protein translation: CASSPDRVPRDGYTF.